The 17 T cell receptor beta chains in this list originate from one sample, sequenced in a study of OX40 agonist ivuxolimab in advanced cancers. The library relied on the immunoSEQ multiplex PCR assay. TCRdb stores this immuneACCESS table with in-frame sequences only. Part of the clones is absent; in the studies checked, under half of the shortfall reflects unresolved V genes, and no reason is known for the rest. Present in this sample are 90,000 to 100,000 clones, approximately 94% of which were seen just once. Clones ranked in the top ten supply around 2.2% of the sample. The material was CD4+ or CD8+ T cells sorted from blood, obtained in a trial of the OX40 agonist ivuxolimab. Source of these receptors: an adult with an advanced solid tumor such as melanoma, head and neck, liver or kidney cancer.

The rearrangement joins TRBV4-1 to TRBJ1-6; tentatively, D is TRBD1 (6 bases). This CDR3 has 13 residues. Germline assignment: CDR1 MGHRA and CDR2 YSYEKL. V was pared by 2 bases and J by 15 bases, with 14 bases between. The CDR3 reads CASSQPNREFLHF. CDR3 DNA sequence: TGCGCCAGCAGCCAACCGAACAGGGAATTCCTCCACTTT.

V usage is TRBV9 and J usage is TRBJ1-2, with 11 nucleotides matching TRBD1. The CDR3 extends over 17 amino acids. The germline gives CDR1 SGDLS, CDR2 YYNGEE. J gave up 4 bases and V 0 bases, and 8 bases lay outside the gene matches. This chain's CDR3 is CASSVGTGGGTPYGYTF. The DNA of the CDR3 is TGTGCCAGCAGCGTAGGGACAGGGGGCGGAACCCCCTATGGCTACACCTTC.

The rearrangement uses TRBV5-4 and TRBJ2-5, with 7 nucleotides matching TRBD1. V shed 4 bases, J shed 0 bases, and the junction held 6 bases outside the gene matches. The CDR3 length is 15 residues. The germline V gene encodes CDR1 SGHNT and CDR2 YYREEE (reference sequence). The CDR3 DNA reads as TGTGCCAGCAGCCAGACAGGGTTCTACCAAGAGACCCAGTACTTC. Amino acids: CASSQTGFYQETQYF.

The chain links TRBV5-6 to TRBJ1-1, with TRBD1 as a possible D gene (5 bases). Per the germline V gene, CDR1 is SGHDT and CDR2 is YYEEEE. V was shortened by 0 bases and J by 4 bases, with 13 bases between the two germline ends. The CDR3 loop spans 15 amino acids. CDR3 residues: CASSLDRIGSTEAFF. The CDR3 DNA reads TGTGCCAGCAGCTTGGACAGGATCGGGAGCACTGAAGCTTTCTTT.

V usage is TRBV27 and J usage is TRBJ2-3; TRBD2 matches 12 bases. CDR3 length: 20 residues. With V trimmed by 2 bases and J by 5 bases, 17 bases remained unmatched. Germline lookup yields CDR1 MNHEY and CDR2 SMNVEV (reference sequence). The CDR3 bases are TGTGCCAGCAGTTTAGTTTGGGCTAGCGGGGGGGAATTTCGAGGAGATACGCAGTATTTT. Translating it yields CASSLVWASGGEFRGDTQYF.

V is TRBV19 and J is TRBJ1-4; D gene unclear. The V gene lost 6 bases and the J gene lost 8 bases, with 22 bases spanning the gap. The CDR3 consists of 16 residues. Germline V gene data show CDR1 as LNHDA and CDR2 as SQIVND (reference sequence). The CDR3 coding sequence is TGTGCCAGTAGCAACCCCCGGGCAGCGGCCGGCGAAAAACTGTTTTTT. It yields the protein CASSNPRAAAGEKLFF.

The gene calls are TRBV7-2 and TRBJ2-1; the D is unclear. The germline V gene has CDR1 SGHTA and CDR2 FQGNSA. V was trimmed by 1 base and J by 2 bases, leaving 3 bases between them. The CDR3 runs 13 residues. CDR3 DNA: TGTGCCAGCAGCTTAGACGCCTACAATGAGCAGTTCTTC. This translates into CASSLDAYNEQFF.

This chain links TRBV6-5 with TRBJ1-6; TRBD1 aligns across 10 bases. Germline-derived CDR1 and CDR2 are MNHEY and SVGAGI. The ends lost 6 bases at V and 16 bases at J; junction bases unmatched: 0. This CDR3 region has 10 residues. CDR3 residues: CASRGQGLHF. CDR3 sequence (DNA): TGTGCCAGCAGGGGACAGGGGCTCCACTTT.

J is TRBJ2-5 and V is TRBV5-1; D gene uncertain. Germline V CDR1 and CDR2: SGHRS, YFSETQ. The length of the CDR3 is 13 residues. V was pared by 3 bases and J by 3 bases, with 9 bases between. The CDR3: CASSSSSEETQYF. The CDR3 DNA reads TGCGCCAGCAGCTCCAGCAGCGAAGAGACCCAGTACTTC.

This chain connects TRBV15 to TRBJ2-3, with TRBD1 matching 8 bases. CDR1 LNHNV and CDR2 YYDKDF come from the germline V gene (reference sequence). V trimming: 0 bases; J trimming: 4 bases; junction bases outside the gene matches: 9. This CDR3 is 17 amino acids long. CDR3 sequence (DNA): TGTGCCACCAGCAGAGATGGGGCAGGGGGCGCCTCAGATACGCAGTATTTT. Its translation: CATSRDGAGGASDTQYF.

V and J are TRBV19 and TRBJ2-6, with 10 bases lining up with TRBD2. Germline CDR1 reads LNHDA; CDR2 reads SQIVND (reference sequence). This CDR3 is 20 amino acids long. V shed 0 bases, J shed 9 bases, and the junction held 17 bases outside the gene matches. The CDR3 is CASSIDLMEASGSDVNVLTF. DNA for the CDR3: TGTGCCAGTAGTATAGATCTTATGGAGGCTAGCGGGAGTGATGTCAACGTCCTGACTTTC.

The rearrangement joins TRBV11-3 to TRBJ2-1; possible D gene TRBD1, 6 bases. Trimming cost V 5 bases and J 3 bases, with 14 bases left between them. This CDR3 is built from 15 residues. Germline CDR1 and CDR2: SGHNT and YENEEA. In nucleotides, the CDR3 is TGTGCCAGCAGCGGACCGGGACACATCTACAATGAGCAGTTCTTC. This gives the protein CASSGPGHIYNEQFF.

The chain uses TRBV5-6 and TRBJ1-1; 9 positions match TRBD1. The CDR3 spans 14 residues. Germline V gene sequence: CDR1 SGHDT, CDR2 YYEEEE. V shed 4 bases and J 2 bases; nucleotides not matched to a gene: 3. This chain's CDR3 is CASSRTGDNTEAFF. The CDR3 region has the DNA TGTGCCAGCAGCCGGACAGGGGATAACACTGAAGCTTTCTTT.

The rearrangement uses TRBV5-4 and TRBJ1-5; the D gene is possibly TRBD1 (5 bases). V lost 3 bases, J lost 2 bases, and 12 bases lay in between. Germline values: CDR1 SGHNT, CDR2 YYREEE (reference sequence). This CDR3 spans 15 amino acids. CDR3 sequence: CASSSGGVGNQPQHF. Here the CDR3 DNA reads TGTGCCAGCAGCTCAGGAGGGGTTGGCAATCAGCCCCAGCATTTT. Full variable domain (outside the CDR3, taken from reference TRBV5-4 and TRBJ1-5): ETGVTQSPTHLIKTRGQQVTLRCSSQSGHNTVSWYQQALGQGPQFIFQYYREEENGRGNFPPRFSGLQFPNYSSELNVNALELDDSALYLCASSSGGVGNQPQHFGDGTRLSIL.

The J gene is TRBJ1-2, the V gene TRBV19, with 11 bases that match TRBD1. J was trimmed by 4 bases and V by 9 bases; bases with no gene match: 4. The CDR3 contains 13 residues. Per the germline V gene, CDR1 is LNHDA and CDR2 is SQIVND (reference sequence). CDR3 bases: TGTGCCAGCAAGGACAGGGGGCCCTATGGCTACACCTTC. Translating it yields CASKDRGPYGYTF.

The V call is TRBV4-1, the J call TRBJ2-1; D is possibly TRBD1 (6 bases). Germline V gene sequence: CDR1 MGHRA, CDR2 YSYEKL. The CDR3 length is 14 residues. Trimming left V 1 base short and J 8 bases short, with 12 bases between. The chain's CDR3 is CASSQGHRVYEQFF. The CDR3 coding sequence is TGCGCCAGCAGCCAAGGCCACAGGGTCTATGAGCAGTTCTTC.

This chain links TRBV21-1 with TRBJ2-1; the table's D call, TRBD1, was not checked against the DNA. TRBV21-1 is listed as a pseudogene. The CDR3 is 17 residues long. In DNA, the CDR3 is TGTGCCAGCAGCAAGGCTGCAGGGAAGGATTCCTACAATGAGCAGTTCTTC. It yields the protein CASSKAAGKDSYNEQFF.